The 17 T cell receptor beta chains below come from one sample, sequenced in a study of control samples from healthy donors and cancer patients. Some clones are missing from TCRdb's copy, which holds only in-frame ones; the method was immunoSEQ multiplex PCR. The table includes approximately 140,000 clones, roughly 93% detected once. Sequencing was performed on blood. Receptor source: a man aged 18-30 years in good health.

The genes are TRBV27 and TRBJ1-4; D is possibly TRBD1 (6 bases). The CDR3 length is 17 residues. V shed 7 bases and J shed 8 bases, with 26 bases lying between them. Looked up from germline, CDR1 is MNHEY and CDR2 is SMNVEV (reference sequence). Written as DNA, the CDR3 is TGTGCCAGCAAGGGGTCGGAAGGGGGGGCCGATGGGGAAAAACTGTTTTTT. Its translation is CASKGSEGGADGEKLFF. The full variable domain, its missing parts supplied by reference TRBV27 and TRBJ1-4, is EAQVTQNPRYLITVTGKKLTVTCSQNMNHEYMSWYRQDPGLGLRQIYYSMNVEVTDKGDVPEGYKVSRKEKRNFPLILESPSPNQTSLYFCASKGSEGGADGEKLFFGSGTQLSVL.

The chain is built from TRBV5-1 and TRBJ2-1; D remains unclear. This CDR3 is built from 12 residues. Trimming removed 4 bases from V and 6 bases from J, with 8 bases in between. Germline V gene data show CDR1 as SGHRS and CDR2 as YFSETQ. CDR3 DNA: TGCGCCAGCAGCCCTCCGAGCAATGAGCAGTTCTTC. Translation: CASSPPSNEQFF.

The chain combines TRBV6-5 with TRBJ2-7, with D unclear. CDR3 size: 12 residues. V dropped 4 bases and J dropped 2 bases, with 6 bases sitting between them. The germline gives CDR1 MNHEY, CDR2 SVGAGI. The CDR3 DNA follows: TGTGCCAGCAGTTGGGCCCCCTACGAGCAGTACTTC. It yields the protein CASSWAPYEQYF.

CDR3 sequence: CASSYGTGGYNEQFF. Written as DNA, the CDR3 is TGTGCCAGCAGTTATGGGACAGGGGGTTACAATGAGCAGTTCTTC. The chain combines TRBV27 with TRBJ2-1; 11 bases map to TRBD1. Looked up from germline, CDR1 is MNHEY and CDR2 is SMNVEV (reference sequence). V trimming: 4 bases; J trimming: 4 bases; junction bases outside the gene matches: 3. This CDR3 is 15 amino acids long.

In its sample, this clone was seen a few times. The gene calls are TRBV3-1 (or the pseudogene TRBV3-2) and TRBJ1-5, with 7 bases aligning to TRBD1. J was trimmed by 1 base and V by 4 bases; bases with no gene match: 4. CDR1 is LGHDT and CDR2 is YNNKEL in the germline V gene (reference sequence). CDR3 length: 15 amino acids. The chain's CDR3 is CASSPNRGSNQPQHF. CDR3 nucleotide sequence: TGTGCCAGCAGCCCGAACAGGGGCAGCAATCAGCCCCAGCATTTT.

This clone has more than one count but fewer than ten. The genes are TRBV6-2 or TRBV6-3 and TRBJ1-2; no clear D. There are 12 residues in the CDR3. Germline assignment: CDR1 MNHEY and CDR2 SVGEGT. V lost 6 bases, J lost 12 bases, and 17 bases lay in between. CDR3 sequence: CASSPVGIRHTF. Here the CDR3 DNA reads TGTGCCAGCAGCCCCGTTGGGATCCGCCACACCTTC.

The gene calls are TRBV25-1 and TRBJ1-1, with D unclear. Per the germline V gene, CDR1 is MGHDK and CDR2 is SYGVNS. Deletions cut 4 bases from V and 10 bases from J, with 13 bases between. The CDR3 has 12 amino acids. The CDR3 nucleotides read TGTGCCAGCAGTGGGGAGGGATCAGCAGCTTTCTTT. Its protein product is CASSGEGSAAFF.

V is TRBV2 and J is TRBJ2-7; the match to TRBD1 covers 7 bases. The CDR3 is 16 amino acids. Losses at the gene ends were 4 bases for V and 2 bases for J; bases not matched to a gene: 11. CDR1 and CDR2 (germline): SNHLY, FYNNEI. The CDR3 is CASSGFPGTVAYEQYF. CDR3 nucleotides: TGTGCCAGCAGTGGGTTTCCCGGGACAGTAGCCTACGAGCAGTACTTC. Full variable domain (missing parts from reference TRBV2 and TRBJ2-7): EPEVTQTPSHQVTQMGQEVILRCVPISNHLYFYWYRQILGQKVEFLVSFYNNEISEKSEIFDDQFSVERPDGSNFTLKIRSTKLEDSAMYFCASSGFPGTVAYEQYFGPGTRLTVT.

V is TRBV7-9 and J is TRBJ2-5; TRBD2 matches 7 bases. The CDR3 consists of 14 residues. Germline V gene lookup returns CDR1 SEHNR and CDR2 FQNEAQ (reference sequence). The V segment lost 1 base and the J segment 2 bases; nucleotides outside the gene matches: 1. The CDR3 region has the DNA TGTGCCAGCAGCTTAGAGCGGGGTCAAGAGACCCAGTACTTC. Its protein is CASSLERGQETQYF.

The chain is built from TRBV7-2 and TRBJ2-1; D is ambiguous. The CDR3 consists of 14 residues. Per the germline V gene, CDR1 is SGHTA and CDR2 is FQGNSA. The V and J ends lost 1 base and 9 bases respectively, with 13 bases between them. The CDR3 DNA follows: TGTGCCAGCAGCTTAGGCATCGTAGAAGCTGAGCAGTTCTTC. This codes for CASSLGIVEAEQFF.

The V gene is TRBV24-1, the J gene TRBJ2-1, with D perhaps TRBD1 (5 bases). Trimming took off 3 bases at V and 3 bases at J, with 5 bases between the two ends. Germline CDR1 and CDR2: KGHDR and SFDVKD. This CDR3 region has 13 residues. In nucleotides, the CDR3 is TGTGCCACCAGTGATGACAGCTACAATGAGCAGTTCTTC. This codes for CATSDDSYNEQFF.

The chain recombines TRBV11-3 with TRBJ2-2; D not resolved. CDR3 size: 14 residues. The V and J ends lost 2 bases and 0 bases respectively, with 4 bases between them. Germline lookup yields CDR1 SGHNT and CDR2 YENEEA. DNA of the CDR3: TGTGCCAGCAGCTTAAGCCCGAACACCGGGGAGCTGTTTTTT. The encoded protein is CASSLSPNTGELFF.

The chain recombines TRBV27 with TRBJ1-5; the D is unclear. V lost 4 bases and J lost 3, with 13 bases in between. CDR1 is MNHEY and CDR2 is SMNVEV in the germline V gene (reference sequence). The CDR3 is made up of 15 amino acids. CDR3 region: CASSWRGGSNQPQHF. The CDR3 DNA reads TGTGCCAGCAGTTGGCGGGGAGGTTCCAATCAGCCCCAGCATTTT.

The chain couples TRBV3-1 (or the pseudogene TRBV3-2) to TRBJ1-1, with D maybe TRBD1 (6 bases). With 1 base removed from V and 3 bases from J, the gap between germline ends came to 9 bases. CDR1 LGHDT and CDR2 YNNKEL come from the germline V gene (reference sequence). CDR3 length equals 14 residues. The CDR3 coding sequence is TGTGCCAGCAGCCAAGTAAGGGGGGACACTGAAGCTTTCTTT. This translates into CASSQVRGDTEAFF.

The chain carries TRBV5-4 and TRBJ1-4; D is unclear. V was pared by 0 bases and J by 3 bases, with 9 bases between. There are 15 residues in the CDR3. Germline CDR1 reads SGHNT; CDR2 reads YYREEE (reference sequence). The CDR3 sequence is CASSLGEAPNEKLFF. The CDR3 DNA reads as TGTGCCAGCAGCTTGGGGGAGGCTCCTAATGAAAAACTGTTTTTT.

This chain uses TRBV6-5 with TRBJ2-1, with D unclear. The germline V and J ends were trimmed by 6 bases and 4 bases, with 13 bases remaining between them. Per germline, CDR1 MNHEY and CDR2 SVGAGI. The CDR3 has 14 amino acids. The CDR3 nucleotides read TGTGCCAGCAGCCCGTACAGACAATACAATGAGCAGTTCTTC. It encodes CASSPYRQYNEQFF.

Regarding this clone: This same CDR3 is encoded by further DNA sequences in the sample. J is TRBJ1-5 and V is TRBV5-8; D unresolved. The CDR3 extends over 13 amino acids. Per germline, CDR1 SGHTS and CDR2 YDEGEE. Deletions cut 4 bases from V and 5 bases from J, with 10 bases between. CDR3 sequence reads: CASSRRRDQPQHF. CDR3 nucleotide sequence: TGTGCCAGCAGCCGCCGAAGGGATCAGCCCCAGCATTTT.